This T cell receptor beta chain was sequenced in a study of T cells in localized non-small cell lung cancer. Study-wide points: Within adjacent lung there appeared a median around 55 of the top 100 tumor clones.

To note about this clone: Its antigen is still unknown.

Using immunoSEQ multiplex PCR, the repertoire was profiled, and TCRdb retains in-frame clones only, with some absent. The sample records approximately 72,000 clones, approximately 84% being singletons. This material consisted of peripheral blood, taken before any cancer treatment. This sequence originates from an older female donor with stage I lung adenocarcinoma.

CDR3 nucleotide sequence: TGTGCCAGCAGCTCAGGGGAGGGACAGGGCAACTATGGCTACACCTTC. It codes for CASSSGEGQGNYGYTF. The chain uses TRBV5-6 and TRBJ1-2, with 9 bases fitting TRBD1. The CDR3 extends over 16 amino acids. V was pared by 3 bases and J by 2 bases, with 8 bases of the junction left unmatched. CDR1 is SGHDT and CDR2 is YYEEEE in the germline V gene.